This T cell receptor (beta chain) is from a study of blood T cell repertoires in COVID-19. Whole-study context: COVID-19 samples from acute and convalescent phases originated in the United States, Italy and Spain. PBMCs, B-cell-depleted T cells, or T cells were the source of the cDNA or gDNA that made up the material.

In the source study's methods: Reference gene primer amplification in the assay estimated nucleated cell counts. Produced via immunoSEQ multiplex PCR; TCRdb's table is partial and in-frame only. The D gene and trimming were derived from the DNA, and the V and J assignments and clone size from that table. The sample records about 170,000 clones, roughly 80% being singletons. Source material: peripheral blood. The origin of this receptor is a woman older than 75 with acute or convalescent COVID-19.

CDR3 residues: CASSYSPNQPQHF. The CDR3 region has the DNA TGTGCCAGCAGTTACTCCCCTAATCAGCCCCAGCATTTT. V and J are TRBV6-5 and TRBJ1-5; no definite D call. Germline V gene lookup returns CDR1 MNHEY and CDR2 SVGAGI. The CDR3 extends over 13 amino acids. Trimming took 0 bases from V and 4 from J, leaving 4 bases between them.